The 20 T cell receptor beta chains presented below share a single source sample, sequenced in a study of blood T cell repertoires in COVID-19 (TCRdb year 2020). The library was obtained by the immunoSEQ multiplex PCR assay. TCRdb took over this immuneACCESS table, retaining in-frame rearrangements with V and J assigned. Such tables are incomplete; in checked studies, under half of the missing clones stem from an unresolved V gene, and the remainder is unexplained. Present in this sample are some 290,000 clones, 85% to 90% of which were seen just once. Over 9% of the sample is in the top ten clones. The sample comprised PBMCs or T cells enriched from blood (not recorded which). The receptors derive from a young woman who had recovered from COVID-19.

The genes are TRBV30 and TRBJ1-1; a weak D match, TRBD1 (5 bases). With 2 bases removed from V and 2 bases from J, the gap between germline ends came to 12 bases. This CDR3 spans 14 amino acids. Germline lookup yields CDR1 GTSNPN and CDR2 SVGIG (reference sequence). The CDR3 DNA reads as TGTGCCTGGAGTCTAGGACAAATTAACACTGAAGCTTTCTTT. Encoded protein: CAWSLGQINTEAFF.

CDR3 sequence reads: CASSPAGVGNTEAFF. DNA of the CDR3: TGTGCCAGCAGTCCCGCCGGGGTAGGGAACACTGAAGCTTTCTTT. V gene TRBV28 combines with J gene TRBJ1-1; D gene unclear. This CDR3 is built from 15 residues. V lost 5 bases and J 1 base, leaving 14 bases between the germline ends. CDR1 MDHEN and CDR2 SYDVKM come from the germline V gene.

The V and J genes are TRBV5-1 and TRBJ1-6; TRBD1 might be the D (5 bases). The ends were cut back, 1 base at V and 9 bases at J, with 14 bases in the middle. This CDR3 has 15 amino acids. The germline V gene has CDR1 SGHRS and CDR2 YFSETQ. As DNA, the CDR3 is TGCGCCAGCAGCTTGACGGGCAGGGAACGTTCACCCCTCCACTTT. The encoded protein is CASSLTGRERSPLHF.

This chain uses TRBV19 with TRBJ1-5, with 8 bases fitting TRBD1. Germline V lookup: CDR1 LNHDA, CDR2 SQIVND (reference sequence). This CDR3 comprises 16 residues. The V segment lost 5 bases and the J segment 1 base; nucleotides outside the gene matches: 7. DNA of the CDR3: TGTGCCAGTAGTCCCTATGGACAGGGCAGCAATCAGCCCCAGCATTTT. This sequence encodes CASSPYGQGSNQPQHF.

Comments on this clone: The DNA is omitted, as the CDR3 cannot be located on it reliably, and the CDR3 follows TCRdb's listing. The CDR3 protein is CASSILDSLNEQFF. This chain uses TRBV27 with TRBJ2-1; whether TRBD1, the table's D call, matches the DNA was not checked. Germline-derived CDR1 and CDR2 are MNHEY and SMNVEV (reference sequence). The CDR3 adds up to 14 amino acids, both ends counted.

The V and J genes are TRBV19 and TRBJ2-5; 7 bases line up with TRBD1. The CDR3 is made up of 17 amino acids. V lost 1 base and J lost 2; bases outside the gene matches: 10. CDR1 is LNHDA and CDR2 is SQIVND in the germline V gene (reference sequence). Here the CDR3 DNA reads TGTGCCAGTAGTATAGTCCCCTCCTCGACAGGGCAAGAGACCCAGTACTTC. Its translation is CASSIVPSSTGQETQYF.

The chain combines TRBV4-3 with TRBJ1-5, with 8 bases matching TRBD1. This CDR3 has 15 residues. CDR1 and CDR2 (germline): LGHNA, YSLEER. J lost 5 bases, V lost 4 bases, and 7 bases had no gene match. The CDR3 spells CASSLTGTGDQPQHF. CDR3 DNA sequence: TGCGCCAGCAGCCTTACCGGGACAGGAGATCAGCCCCAGCATTTT.

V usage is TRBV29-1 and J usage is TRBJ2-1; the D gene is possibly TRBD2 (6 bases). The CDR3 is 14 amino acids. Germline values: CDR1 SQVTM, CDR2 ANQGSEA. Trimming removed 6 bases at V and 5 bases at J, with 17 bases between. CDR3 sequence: CSVPGGGFNNEQFF. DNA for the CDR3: TGCAGCGTCCCCGGGGGAGGTTTCAACAATGAGCAGTTCTTC.

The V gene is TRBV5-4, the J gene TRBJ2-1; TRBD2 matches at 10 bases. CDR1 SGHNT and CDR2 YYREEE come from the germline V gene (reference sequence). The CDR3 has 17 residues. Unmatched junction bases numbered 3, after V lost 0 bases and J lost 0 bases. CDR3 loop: CASSLEASGSSYNEQFF. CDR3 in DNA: TGTGCCAGCAGCTTGGAGGCTAGCGGGAGCTCCTACAATGAGCAGTTCTTC.

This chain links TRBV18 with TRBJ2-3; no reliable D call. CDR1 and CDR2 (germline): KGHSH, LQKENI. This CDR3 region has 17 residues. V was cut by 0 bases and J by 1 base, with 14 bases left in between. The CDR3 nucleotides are TGTGCCAGCTCACCACCCGTCGCCCGGTTCCGCACAGATACGCAGTATTTT. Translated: CASSPPVARFRTDTQYF.

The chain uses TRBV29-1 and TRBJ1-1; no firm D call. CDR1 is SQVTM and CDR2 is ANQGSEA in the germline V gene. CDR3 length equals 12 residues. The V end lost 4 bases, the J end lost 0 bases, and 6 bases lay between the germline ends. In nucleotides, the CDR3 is TGCAGCGTTGCCCAGATGAACACTGAAGCTTTCTTT. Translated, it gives CSVAQMNTEAFF.

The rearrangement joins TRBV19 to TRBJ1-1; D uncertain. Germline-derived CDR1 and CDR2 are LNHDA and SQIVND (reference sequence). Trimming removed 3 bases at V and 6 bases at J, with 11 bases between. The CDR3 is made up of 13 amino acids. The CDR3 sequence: CASSMVRQAEAFF. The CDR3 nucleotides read TGTGCCAGTAGTATGGTCAGGCAGGCTGAAGCTTTCTTT. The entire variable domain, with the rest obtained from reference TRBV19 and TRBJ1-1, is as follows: DGGITQSPKYLFRKEGQNVTLSCEQNLNHDAMYWYRQDPGQGLRLIYYSQIVNDFQKGDIAEGYSVSREKKESFPLTVTSAQKNPTAFYLCASSMVRQAEAFFGQGTRLTVV.

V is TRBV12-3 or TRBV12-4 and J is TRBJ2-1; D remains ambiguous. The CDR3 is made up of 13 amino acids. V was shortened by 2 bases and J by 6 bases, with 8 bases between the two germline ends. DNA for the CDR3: TGTGCCAGCAGTTTAAGTACTTCCAATGAGCAGTTCTTC. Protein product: CASSLSTSNEQFF.

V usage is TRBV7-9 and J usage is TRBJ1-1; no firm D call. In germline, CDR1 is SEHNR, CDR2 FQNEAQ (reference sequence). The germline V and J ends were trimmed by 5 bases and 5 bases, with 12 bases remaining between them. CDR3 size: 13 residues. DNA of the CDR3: TGTGCCAGCAGCCAAGAGGGCGTTACTGAAGCTTTCTTT. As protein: CASSQEGVTEAFF.

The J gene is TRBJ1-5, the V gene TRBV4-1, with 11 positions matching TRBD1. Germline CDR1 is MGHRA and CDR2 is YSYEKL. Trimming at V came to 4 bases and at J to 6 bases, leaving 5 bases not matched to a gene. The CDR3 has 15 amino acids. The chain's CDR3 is CASSPGTGGTQPQHF. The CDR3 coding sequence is TGCGCCAGCAGCCCCGGGACAGGGGGTACTCAGCCCCAGCATTTT.

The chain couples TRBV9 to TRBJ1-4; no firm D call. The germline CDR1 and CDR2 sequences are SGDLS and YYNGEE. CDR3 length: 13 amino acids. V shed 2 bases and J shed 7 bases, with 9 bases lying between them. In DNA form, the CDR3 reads TGTGCCAGCAGCGTCGGGTCGGGTGAAAAACTGTTTTTT. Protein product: CASSVGSGEKLFF. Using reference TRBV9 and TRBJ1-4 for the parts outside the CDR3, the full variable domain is DSGVTQTPKHLITATGQRVTLRCSPRSGDLSVYWYQQSLDQGLQFLIQYYNGEERAKGNILERFSAQQFPDLHSELNLSSLELGDSALYFCASSVGSGEKLFFGSGTQLSVL.

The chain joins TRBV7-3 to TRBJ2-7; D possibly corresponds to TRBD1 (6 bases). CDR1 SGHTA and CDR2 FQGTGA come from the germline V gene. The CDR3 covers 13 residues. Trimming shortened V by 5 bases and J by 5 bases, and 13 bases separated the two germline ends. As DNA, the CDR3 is TGTGCCAGCAGCGAACTACAGGGTGACGAGCAGTACTTC. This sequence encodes CASSELQGDEQYF.

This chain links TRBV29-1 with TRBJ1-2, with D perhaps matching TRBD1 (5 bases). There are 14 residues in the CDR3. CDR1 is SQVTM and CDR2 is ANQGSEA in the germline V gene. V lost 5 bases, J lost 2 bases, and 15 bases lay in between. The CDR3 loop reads CSVLAGISNYGYTF. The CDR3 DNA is TGCAGCGTTCTGGCAGGGATCTCCAACTATGGCTACACCTTC.

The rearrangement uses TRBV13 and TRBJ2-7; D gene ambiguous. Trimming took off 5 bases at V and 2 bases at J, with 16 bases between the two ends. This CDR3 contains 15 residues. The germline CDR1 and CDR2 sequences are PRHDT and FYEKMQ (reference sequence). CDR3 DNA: TGTGCCAGCAGCATCTTCCTGGCAGGAACCTACGAGCAGTACTTC. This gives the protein CASSIFLAGTYEQYF.

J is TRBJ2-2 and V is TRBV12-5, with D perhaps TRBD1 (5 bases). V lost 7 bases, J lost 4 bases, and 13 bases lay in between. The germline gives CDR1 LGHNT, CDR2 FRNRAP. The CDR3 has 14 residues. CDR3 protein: CASALGVGTGELFF. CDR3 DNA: TGTGCTAGTGCCCTAGGGGTAGGCACCGGGGAGCTGTTTTTT.